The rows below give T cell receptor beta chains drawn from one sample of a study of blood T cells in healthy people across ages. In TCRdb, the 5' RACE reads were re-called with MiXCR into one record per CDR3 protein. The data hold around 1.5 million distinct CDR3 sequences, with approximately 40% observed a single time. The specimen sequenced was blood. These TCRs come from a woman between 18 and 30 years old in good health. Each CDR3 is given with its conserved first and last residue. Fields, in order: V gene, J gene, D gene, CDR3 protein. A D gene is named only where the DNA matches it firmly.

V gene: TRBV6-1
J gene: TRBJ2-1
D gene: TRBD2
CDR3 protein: CASSRTSEREQFF

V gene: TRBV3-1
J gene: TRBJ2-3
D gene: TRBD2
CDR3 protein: CASSREGQYTDTQYF

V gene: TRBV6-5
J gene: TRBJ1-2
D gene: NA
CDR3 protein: CASSYSSVLRQPGLMGYTF

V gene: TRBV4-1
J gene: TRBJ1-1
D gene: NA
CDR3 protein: CASSQDGWFGTMNTEAFF

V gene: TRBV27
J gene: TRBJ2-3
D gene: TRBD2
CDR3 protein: CASSFGGGVRPDTQYF

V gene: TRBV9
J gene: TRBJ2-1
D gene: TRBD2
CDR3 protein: CASSVVGLAGGPLNEQFF

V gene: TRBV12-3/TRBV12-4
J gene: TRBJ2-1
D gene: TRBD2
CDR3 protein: CASSFGSGSYEQFF

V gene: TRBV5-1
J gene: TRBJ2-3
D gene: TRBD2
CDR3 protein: CASSLKLAGDEADTQYF

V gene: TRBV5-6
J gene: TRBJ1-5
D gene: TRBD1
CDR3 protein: CASSRARGDQPQHF

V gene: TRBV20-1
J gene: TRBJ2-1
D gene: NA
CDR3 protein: CSAPHSSYNEQFF

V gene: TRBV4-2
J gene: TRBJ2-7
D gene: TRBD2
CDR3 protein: CASGQDPTSGYEQYF

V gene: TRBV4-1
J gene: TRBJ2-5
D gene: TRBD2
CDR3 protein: CASSNPGLARYERYF

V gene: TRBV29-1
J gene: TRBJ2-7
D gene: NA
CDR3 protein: CSVEGASDYEQYF

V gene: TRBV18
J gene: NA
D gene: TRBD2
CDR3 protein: CASSQRLADQKISSYNEQYF

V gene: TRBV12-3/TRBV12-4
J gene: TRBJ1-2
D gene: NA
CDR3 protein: CASTTRGQANYGYTF

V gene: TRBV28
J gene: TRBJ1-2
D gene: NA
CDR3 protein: CASSVGGKNGYTF

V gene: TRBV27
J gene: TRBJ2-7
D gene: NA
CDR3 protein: CARSGGHSYEQYF

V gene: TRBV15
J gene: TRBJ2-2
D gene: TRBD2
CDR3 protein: CATSRDISAGDGEQFF

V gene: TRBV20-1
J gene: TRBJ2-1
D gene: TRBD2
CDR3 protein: CSARQGSGVNEQFF

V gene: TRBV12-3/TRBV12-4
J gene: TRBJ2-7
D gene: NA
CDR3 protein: CASSLPGWEQYF

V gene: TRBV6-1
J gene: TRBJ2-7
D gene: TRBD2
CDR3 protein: CASSGLAGTYEQYF

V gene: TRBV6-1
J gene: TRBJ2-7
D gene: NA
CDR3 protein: CASSDPAAVPTYEQYF

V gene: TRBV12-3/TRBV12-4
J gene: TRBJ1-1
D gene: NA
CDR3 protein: CASSWGFNTEAFF

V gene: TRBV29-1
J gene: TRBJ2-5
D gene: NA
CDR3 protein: CSTRQNEQYF

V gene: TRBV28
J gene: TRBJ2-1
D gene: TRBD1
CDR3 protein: CASSRQGNEQFF

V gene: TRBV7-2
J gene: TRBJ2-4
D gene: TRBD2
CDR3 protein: CASSRGLAGEKNIQYF

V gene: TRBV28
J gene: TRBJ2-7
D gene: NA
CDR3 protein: CASSLAQGTYEQYF

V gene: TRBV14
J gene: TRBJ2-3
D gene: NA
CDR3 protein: CASSHGGFSTDTQYF

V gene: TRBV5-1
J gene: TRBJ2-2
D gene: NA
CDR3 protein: CASSPAGGTRNTGELFF

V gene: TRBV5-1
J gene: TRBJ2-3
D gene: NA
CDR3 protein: CASSPLPAGAGDTQYF

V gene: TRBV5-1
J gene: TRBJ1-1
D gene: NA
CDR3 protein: CASSLLGSDTEAFF

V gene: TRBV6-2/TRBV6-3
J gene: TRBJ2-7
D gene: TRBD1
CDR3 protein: CASKQGAGEQYF

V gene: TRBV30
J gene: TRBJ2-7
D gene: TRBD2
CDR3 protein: CAWSVARTSGSYEQYF

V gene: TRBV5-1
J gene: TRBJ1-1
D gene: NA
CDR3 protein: CASSREGGQRNTEAFF

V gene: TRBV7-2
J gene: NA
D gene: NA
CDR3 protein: CASSQRPGPWGETQYF

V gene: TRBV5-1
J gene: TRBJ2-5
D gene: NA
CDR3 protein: CASWGLSDQETQYF

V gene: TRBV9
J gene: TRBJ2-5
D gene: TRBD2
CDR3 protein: CASSEEASGGLETQYF

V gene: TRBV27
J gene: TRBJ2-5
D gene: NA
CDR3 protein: CASSQIPLIETQYF

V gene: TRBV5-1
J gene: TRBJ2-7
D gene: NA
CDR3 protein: CASSGLSSYNEQYF

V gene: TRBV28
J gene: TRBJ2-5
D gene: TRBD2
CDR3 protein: CASSTRGLGGETQYF

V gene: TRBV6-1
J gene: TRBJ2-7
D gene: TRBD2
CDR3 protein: CASRDAVTSGTYEQYF

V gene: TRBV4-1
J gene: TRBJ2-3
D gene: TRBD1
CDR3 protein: CASGQGDRGLDTQYF

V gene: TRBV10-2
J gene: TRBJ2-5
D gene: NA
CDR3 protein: CASSESGQTQYF

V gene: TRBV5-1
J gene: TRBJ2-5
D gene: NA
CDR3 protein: CASSLTGTLRQETQYF

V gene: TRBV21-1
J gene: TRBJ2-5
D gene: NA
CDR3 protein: CALGGRDQETQYF

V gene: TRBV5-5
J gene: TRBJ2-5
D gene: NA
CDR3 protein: CASSQIDGYKQYF

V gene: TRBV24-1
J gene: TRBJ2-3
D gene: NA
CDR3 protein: CATSGPTSTDTQYF

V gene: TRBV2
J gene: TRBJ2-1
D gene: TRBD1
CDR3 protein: CASKSGTGEYNEQFF

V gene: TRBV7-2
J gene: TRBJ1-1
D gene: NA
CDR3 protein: CASSPREGKNTEAFF

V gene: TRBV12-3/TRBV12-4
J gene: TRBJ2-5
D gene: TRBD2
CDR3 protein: CASRGLASETQYF

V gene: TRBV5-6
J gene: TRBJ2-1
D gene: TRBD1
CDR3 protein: CASSSRTGQQFF

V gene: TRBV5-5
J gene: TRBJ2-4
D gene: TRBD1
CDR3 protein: CASSPRLGQIFQYF

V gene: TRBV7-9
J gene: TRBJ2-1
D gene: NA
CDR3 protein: CASSEGGISYNEQFF

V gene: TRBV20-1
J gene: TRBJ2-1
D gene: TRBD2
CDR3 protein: CSARDRAGGSGEQFF

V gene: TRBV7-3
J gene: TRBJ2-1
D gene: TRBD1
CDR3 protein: CASSPMRQGWKNEQFF

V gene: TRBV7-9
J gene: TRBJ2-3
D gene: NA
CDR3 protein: CASSVPADTQYF

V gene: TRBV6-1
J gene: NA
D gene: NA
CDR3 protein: CASIGVGGEQYF

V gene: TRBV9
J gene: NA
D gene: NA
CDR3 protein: CASSVEGGEQYF

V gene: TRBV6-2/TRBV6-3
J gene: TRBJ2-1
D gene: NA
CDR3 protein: CASSKTGSGNEQFF

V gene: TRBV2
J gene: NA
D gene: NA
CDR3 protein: CASSRSLVGVSYEQYF